A selection of T cell receptor beta chains follows, all from one sample in a study of blood T cell repertoires in COVID-19. Clones were read by immunoSEQ multiplex PCR, and TCRdb kept only the in-frame ones, dropping some. Here the sample spans about 360,000 clones, more than 70% being singletons. The sequenced sample consisted of PBMCs or T cells enriched from blood (not recorded which). All receptors derive from a man between 35 and 55 years old in a cohort exposed to, infected with or recovered from COVID-19 (not recorded which). Both conserved end residues are part of each CDR3. D genes are given only for firm matches. A clone size is listed for some rows: how often the clone was seen (once, few, many), or a class if it is expanded.

d_call: .
j_call: TRBJ2-5
v_call: TRBV7-2
clone_size: .
cdr3_aa: CASSFERQETQYF
cdr3_nt: TGTGCCAGCAGCTTTGAACGGCAAGAGACCCAGTACTTC

d_call: .
j_call: TRBJ2-1
v_call: TRBV11-2
clone_size: .
cdr3_aa: CASSRGASYNEQFF
cdr3_nt: TGTGCCAGCAGCCGTGGGGCATCCTACAATGAGCAGTTCTTC

d_call: .
j_call: TRBJ1-3
v_call: TRBV3-1/TRBV3-2
clone_size: .
cdr3_aa: CASSLFGDGSGNTIYF
cdr3_nt: TGTGCCAGCAGCCTTTTCGGGGATGGAAGTGGAAACACCATATATTTT

d_call: TRBD1
j_call: TRBJ2-7
v_call: TRBV6-5
clone_size: .
cdr3_aa: CASSAGTAQYF
cdr3_nt: TGTGCCAGCAGCGCCGGGACAGCACAGTACTTC

d_call: .
j_call: TRBJ2-2
v_call: TRBV7-6
clone_size: few
cdr3_aa: CASSLVGAGPTGELFF
cdr3_nt: TGTGCCAGCAGCTTAGTTGGGGCGGGACCCACCGGGGAGCTGTTTTTT

d_call: .
j_call: TRBJ2-1
v_call: TRBV6-4
clone_size: once
cdr3_aa: CASSAGENNEQFF
cdr3_nt: TGTGCCAGCAGTGCCGGGGAGAACAATGAGCAGTTCTTC

d_call: .
j_call: TRBJ1-1
v_call: TRBV2
clone_size: .
cdr3_aa: CASSQTGVSEAFF
cdr3_nt: TGTGCCAGCAGCCAAACAGGAGTTTCTGAAGCTTTCTTT

d_call: TRBD2
j_call: TRBJ2-2
v_call: TRBV7-9
clone_size: .
cdr3_aa: CASSLGTSGGYTGELFF
cdr3_nt: TGTGCCAGCAGCTTAGGTACTAGCGGAGGCTACACCGGGGAGCTGTTTTTT

d_call: .
j_call: TRBJ1-1
v_call: TRBV3-1/TRBV3-2
clone_size: .
cdr3_aa: CASRLDSEAFF
cdr3_nt: TGTGCCAGCAGGCTGGACAGTGAAGCTTTCTTT

d_call: TRBD2
j_call: TRBJ2-2
v_call: TRBV14
clone_size: .
cdr3_aa: CASSQIAGGELFF
cdr3_nt: TGTGCCAGCAGCCAGATAGCGGGAGGCGAGCTGTTTTTT

d_call: .
j_call: TRBJ2-3
v_call: TRBV29-1
clone_size: .
cdr3_aa: CSVFSTSTDTQYF
cdr3_nt: TGCAGCGTCTTCTCTACTAGCACAGATACGCAGTATTTT

d_call: .
j_call: TRBJ1-2
v_call: TRBV2
clone_size: .
cdr3_aa: CASSEYWQGSYGYTF
cdr3_nt: TGTGCCAGCAGTGAATATTGGCAGGGGTCCTATGGCTACACCTTC

d_call: .
j_call: TRBJ2-3
v_call: TRBV5-1
clone_size: .
cdr3_aa: CASSLVGQTNTDTQYF
cdr3_nt: TGCGCCAGCAGCTTGGTGGGGCAAACCAACACAGATACGCAGTATTTT

d_call: .
j_call: TRBJ2-7
v_call: TRBV27
clone_size: .
cdr3_aa: CASSPGVGGIDEQYF
cdr3_nt: TGTGCCAGCAGTCCTGGGGTAGGGGGTATCGACGAGCAGTACTTC

d_call: TRBD1
j_call: TRBJ1-5
v_call: TRBV24-1
clone_size: .
cdr3_aa: CATSDVSEGAGNQPQHF
cdr3_nt: TGTGCCACCAGTGACGTGTCCGAGGGGGCGGGCAATCAGCCCCAGCATTTT

d_call: TRBD2
j_call: TRBJ2-7
v_call: TRBV15
clone_size: many
cdr3_aa: CATSTRTSGSEQYF
cdr3_nt: TGTGCCACCAGCACGCGGACTAGCGGGAGCGAGCAGTACTTC

d_call: TRBD1
j_call: TRBJ2-7
v_call: TRBV14
clone_size: .
cdr3_aa: CASSRLKGTGLTYEQYF
cdr3_nt: TGTGCCAGCAGCCGCCTTAAGGGGACAGGGCTGACCTACGAGCAGTACTTC

d_call: .
j_call: TRBJ2-7
v_call: TRBV7-9
clone_size: .
cdr3_aa: CASSLGEGPYEQYF
cdr3_nt: TGTGCCAGCAGCTTAGGAGAGGGCCCCTACGAGCAGTACTTC

d_call: .
j_call: TRBJ1-2
v_call: TRBV2
clone_size: once
cdr3_aa: CASSDPGQKSDGYTF
cdr3_nt: TGTGCCAGCAGTGATCCCGGACAGAAAAGCGATGGCTACACCTTC

d_call: .
j_call: TRBJ1-2
v_call: TRBV7-9
clone_size: .
cdr3_aa: CASSLMRDDGYTF
cdr3_nt: TGTGCCAGCAGCTTAATGAGGGATGATGGCTACACCTTC

d_call: TRBD2
j_call: TRBJ2-1
v_call: TRBV7-3
clone_size: .
cdr3_aa: CASSYTGLAGEEQFF
cdr3_nt: TGTGCCAGCAGCTACACGGGACTAGCGGGAGAGGAGCAGTTCTTC

d_call: TRBD2
j_call: TRBJ2-1
v_call: TRBV2
clone_size: .
cdr3_aa: CASNLREGTNAFF
cdr3_nt: TGTGCCAGCAACCTCAGGGAAGGGACTAACGCGTTCTTC

d_call: TRBD1
j_call: TRBJ2-6
v_call: TRBV7-9
clone_size: few
cdr3_aa: CASSPTGGGANVLTF
cdr3_nt: TGTGCCAGCAGCCCGACAGGGGGTGGGGCCAACGTCCTGACTTTC

d_call: TRBD1
j_call: TRBJ1-1
v_call: TRBV7-9
clone_size: few
cdr3_aa: CASSSRTGRNTEAFF
cdr3_nt: TGTGCCAGCAGCTCCCGGACAGGGCGGAACACTGAAGCTTTCTTT

d_call: TRBD2
j_call: TRBJ2-7
v_call: TRBV7-2
clone_size: .
cdr3_aa: CASSLAGLAGTYSYEQYF
cdr3_nt: TGTGCCAGCAGCTTAGCCGGACTAGCGGGGACATACTCCTACGAGCAGTACTTC

d_call: TRBD1
j_call: TRBJ1-2
v_call: TRBV19
clone_size: few
cdr3_aa: CASLDRGRYGNGYTF
cdr3_nt: TGTGCCAGCCTAGACAGGGGTAGATATGGAAATGGCTACACCTTC

d_call: .
j_call: TRBJ2-1
v_call: TRBV11-1
clone_size: .
cdr3_aa: CASSLVSEPYNEQFF
cdr3_nt: TGTGCCAGCAGCTTAGTTTCGGAGCCGTACAATGAGCAGTTCTTC

d_call: TRBD2
j_call: TRBJ2-1
v_call: TRBV2
clone_size: .
cdr3_aa: CASSVLAGDVEQFF
cdr3_nt: TGTGCCAGCAGTGTGTTAGCGGGAGATGTTGAGCAGTTCTTC

d_call: TRBD1
j_call: TRBJ2-3
v_call: TRBV2
clone_size: .
cdr3_aa: CASRQGGTDTQYF
cdr3_nt: TGTGCCAGCCGGCAGGGGGGCACAGATACGCAGTATTTT

d_call: TRBD1
j_call: TRBJ2-2
v_call: TRBV4-2
clone_size: .
cdr3_aa: CASMRGDRAAGELFF
cdr3_nt: TGTGCCAGCATGAGGGGGGACAGGGCTGCCGGGGAGCTGTTTTTT

d_call: .
j_call: TRBJ2-2
v_call: TRBV9
clone_size: .
cdr3_aa: CASSVGQVYTGELFF
cdr3_nt: TGTGCCAGCAGCGTAGGACAGGTGTACACCGGGGAGCTGTTTTTT

d_call: .
j_call: TRBJ2-3
v_call: TRBV28
clone_size: .
cdr3_aa: CASRTGTDTQYF
cdr3_nt: TGTGCCAGCAGGACAGGTACAGATACGCAGTATTTT

d_call: .
j_call: TRBJ2-1
v_call: TRBV21-1
clone_size: .
cdr3_aa: CASSKGVSSGTSPHNEQFF
cdr3_nt: TGTGCCAGCAGCAAAGGGGTAAGCTCCGGGACTAGCCCCCACAATGAGCAGTTCTTC